This is a list of T cell receptor beta chains from one sample in a study of PD-L1 blockade in urothelial cancer. Here immunoSEQ multiplex PCR was the method, and the copy in TCRdb shows in-frame clones only, minus some. Here the sample spans about 80,000 clones, 75% to 90% being singletons. This specimen consisted of PBMCs, obtained around atezolizumab (anti-PD-L1) treatment. These receptors all come from a woman aged 70-85 years with urothelial cancer. Both conserved end residues are part of each CDR3. The order of the fields is J gene, D gene, V gene, clone size, CDR3 DNA, CDR3 protein. D genes are given only for firm matches. Clone size appears in some rows only: once, few, many, or a class for an expanded clone.

TRBJ1-1,.,TRBV30,.,TGTGCCTGGAGTGTACTAAGTCGGATTCCCATGAACACTGAAGCTTTCTTT,CAWSVLSRIPMNTEAFF
TRBJ1-4,.,TRBV5-1,.,TGCGCCAGCAGCTTGGGGCAGGGAGGTGAAAAACTGTTTTTT,CASSLGQGGEKLFF
TRBJ1-1,TRBD1,TRBV11-2,.,TGTGCCAGCAGCTTAGCAGGGGGGATTAACACTGAAGCTTTCTTT,CASSLAGGINTEAFF
TRBJ1-1,.,TRBV18,.,TGTGCCAGCTCACCACAAACAGGGATAACTGAAGCTTTCTTT,CASSPQTGITEAFF
TRBJ2-2,.,TRBV30,.,TGTGCCTGGAGGGGCTATTACACCGGGGAGCTGTTTTTT,CAWRGYYTGELFF
TRBJ2-2,.,TRBV10-3,.,TGTGCCATCAGTGACAGGTCTTACACCGGGGAGCTGTTTTTT,CAISDRSYTGELFF
TRBJ2-5,.,TRBV6-6,.,TGTGCCAGCAGTTACTCGTCGGGGATGGAGACCCAGTACTTC,CASSYSSGMETQYF
TRBJ2-3,TRBD2,TRBV4-3,.,TGCGCCAGCAGCCAGTGGAAAAGACTAGCGGGGGTTGATACGCAGTATTTT,CASSQWKRLAGVDTQYF
TRBJ1-2,.,TRBV5-6,once,.,CASSFRARVYGYTF
TRBJ1-1,.,TRBV10-2,.,TGCGCCAGCAGTGATCGACCAGGGGATGGCACTGAAGCTTTCTTT,CASSDRPGDGTEAFF
TRBJ2-3,.,TRBV4-3,.,TGCGCCAGCAGCCAAGAGCCCGCCCGGGGCACAGATACGCAGTATTTT,CASSQEPARGTDTQYF
TRBJ2-3,TRBD1,TRBV19,many,TGTGCCAGTACCGCAGGACAGGGGGCCGTAGATACGCAGTATTTT,CASTAGQGAVDTQYF
TRBJ2-7,TRBD1,TRBV7-9,.,TGTGCCAGCAGCTCGGACAGGGTTGGCGAGCAGTACTTC,CASSSDRVGEQYF
TRBJ2-1,.,TRBV11-2,.,TGTGCCAGCCGTCCACGGGACACCGGGAATGAGCAGTTCTTC,CASRPRDTGNEQFF
TRBJ2-6,TRBD1,TRBV10-3,.,TGTGCCATCACGGACAGGGTGGGGTCTCGAAACCTGAGCTCTGGGGCCAACGTCCTGACTTTC,CAITDRVGSRNLSSGANVLTF
TRBJ1-1,.,TRBV5-4,.,TGTGCCAGCACCAGGGCGGGGGGCTGGGTCCAGAACACTGAAGCTTTCTTT,CASTRAGGWVQNTEAFF
TRBJ1-2,TRBD1,TRBV6-5,.,TGTGCCAGCAGCCCGGAGGACAGGGGTAACTATGGCTACACCTTC,CASSPEDRGNYGYTF
TRBJ2-1,.,TRBV28,.,TGTGCCAGCTCCCTAAGGTTTGGGGCTTCAAGTGAGCAGTTCTTC,CASSLRFGASSEQFF
TRBJ2-3,TRBD2,TRBV9,once,TGTGCCAGCAGCGCCAACGGACTAGCGGGAGGCACAGATACGCAGTATTTT,CASSANGLAGGTDTQYF
TRBJ2-1,.,TRBV5-1,.,TGCGCCAGCAGCGGATACTATGACAATGAGCAGTTCTTC,CASSGYYDNEQFF
TRBJ2-1,.,TRBV7-3,.,TGTGCCAGCAGCTTAAGAGGGGGGGGCCACAATGAGCAGTTCTTC,CASSLRGGGHNEQFF
TRBJ1-1,.,TRBV5-1,few,TGCGCCAGCAGCTTGGCCTTACAGAACACTGAAGCTTTCTTT,CASSLALQNTEAFF
TRBJ1-1,.,TRBV29-1,.,TGCAGCGTTGAAGATCGGGCAGGGGTGATGAACACTGAAGCTTTCTTT,CSVEDRAGVMNTEAFF
TRBJ2-5,TRBD1,TRBV2,once,TGTGCCAGCAGTGGAGTTCGGACAGGGTCGGCGACCCAGTACTTC,CASSGVRTGSATQYF
TRBJ2-7,TRBD2,TRBV28,.,TGTGCCAGCAGTACTAGCGGGAGGACCTACGAGCAGTACTTC,CASSTSGRTYEQYF
TRBJ2-7,.,TRBV7-9,.,TGTGCCAGCAGCCCGACAGCCTCCTACGAGCAGTACTTC,CASSPTASYEQYF